The 2 T cell receptor beta chains below come from one sample, sequenced in a study of cytomegalovirus exposure and HLA in healthy donors. Vbeta (60) and Jbeta (13) primers were used in the PCR. TCRdb's copy holds only in-frame clones and misses some; the assay was immunoSEQ multiplex PCR. The data contain 100,000 to 150,000 clones, 77% of them singletons. Material for sequencing was PBMCs. Receptors were obtained from a man in his late teens or twenties in good health and CMV-seropositive.

V gene TRBV10-3 combines with J gene TRBJ2-3; 8 nucleotides agree with TRBD2. The CDR3 is 15 amino acids. The germline V gene encodes CDR1 ENHRY and CDR2 SYGVKD. The ends lost 4 bases at V and 2 bases at J; junction bases unmatched: 5. The CDR3 is CAISGLAGLTDTQYF. CDR3 bases: TGTGCCATCAGTGGCTTAGCGGGACTCACAGATACGCAGTATTTT.

Written as DNA, the CDR3 is TGTGCCAGCAGTTACGGACAGGGTGTCACCGGGGAGCTGTTTTTT. Protein sequence: CASSYGQGVTGELFF. The V and J genes are TRBV6-5 and TRBJ2-2; 8 bases line up with TRBD1. Germline V lookup: CDR1 MNHEY, CDR2 SVGAGI. The V gene end was trimmed by 2 bases and the J gene end by 4 bases; junction bases not matched to a gene: 3. CDR3 size: 15 residues.